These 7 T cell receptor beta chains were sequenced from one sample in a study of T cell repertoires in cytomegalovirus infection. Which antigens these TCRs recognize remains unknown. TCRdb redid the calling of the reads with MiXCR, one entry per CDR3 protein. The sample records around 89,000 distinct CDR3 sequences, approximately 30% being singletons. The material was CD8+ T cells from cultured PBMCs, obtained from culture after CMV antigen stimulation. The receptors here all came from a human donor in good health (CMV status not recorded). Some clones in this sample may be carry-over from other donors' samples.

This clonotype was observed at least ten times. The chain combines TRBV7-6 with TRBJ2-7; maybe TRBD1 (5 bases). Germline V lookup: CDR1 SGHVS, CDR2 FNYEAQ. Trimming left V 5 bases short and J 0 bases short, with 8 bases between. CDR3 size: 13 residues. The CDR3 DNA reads TGTGCCAGCAGCATTGGGGCCTCCTACGAGCAGTACTTC. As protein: CASSIGASYEQYF.

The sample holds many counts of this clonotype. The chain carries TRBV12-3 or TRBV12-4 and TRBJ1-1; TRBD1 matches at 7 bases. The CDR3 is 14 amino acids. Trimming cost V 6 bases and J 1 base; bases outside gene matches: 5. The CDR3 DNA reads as TGTGCCAGCAGCCAGGGGGGGTGGAACACTGAAGCTTTCTTT. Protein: CASSQGGWNTEAFF.

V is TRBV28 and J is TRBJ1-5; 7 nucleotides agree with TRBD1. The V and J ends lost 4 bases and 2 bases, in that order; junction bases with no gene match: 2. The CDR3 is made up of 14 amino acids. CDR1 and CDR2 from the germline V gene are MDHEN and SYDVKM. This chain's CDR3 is CASSWGTGNQPQHF. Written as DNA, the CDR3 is TGTGCCAGCAGTTGGGGGACAGGCAATCAGCCCCAGCATTTT.

The CDR3, as DNA: TGTGCCAGCAGTAAGTTTGGGGGGCGTCTGGTAAATCAGCCCCAGCATTTT. Translation: CASSKFGGRLVNQPQHF. V usage is TRBV6-5 and J usage is TRBJ1-5; the D gene is possibly TRBD1 (6 bases). Germline CDR1 MNHEY, CDR2 SVGAGI. The V and J ends lost 5 bases and 4 bases respectively, with 21 bases between them. This CDR3 region has 17 residues.

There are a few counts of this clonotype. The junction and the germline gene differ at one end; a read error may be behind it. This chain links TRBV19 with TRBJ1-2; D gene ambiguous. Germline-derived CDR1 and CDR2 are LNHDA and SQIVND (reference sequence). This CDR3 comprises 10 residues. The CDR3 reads CASRDYDYTF. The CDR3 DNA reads TGTGCCAGTAGGGACTATGACTACACCTTC.

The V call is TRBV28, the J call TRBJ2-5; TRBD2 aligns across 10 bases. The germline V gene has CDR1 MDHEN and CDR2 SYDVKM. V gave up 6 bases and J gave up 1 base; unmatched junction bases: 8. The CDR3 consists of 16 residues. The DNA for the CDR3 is TGTGCCAGCAGCCTTGGGGCTAGCGGGAGCCAAGAGACCCAGTACTTC. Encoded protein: CASSLGASGSQETQYF. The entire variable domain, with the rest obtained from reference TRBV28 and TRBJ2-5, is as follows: DVKVTQSSRYLVKRTGEKVFLECVQDMDHENMFWYRQDPGLGLRLIYFSYDVKMKEKGDIPEGYSVSREKKERFSLILESASTNQTSMYLCASSLGASGSQETQYFGPGTRLLVL.

For the CDR3, the DNA is TGTGCCAGCAGTTACGTCTCGTGGGCTAATGAAAAACTGTTTTTT. Protein product: CASSYVSWANEKLFF. This chain joins TRBV6-2 or TRBV6-3 and TRBJ1-4, with D hard to call. Germline CDR1 reads MNHEY; CDR2 reads SVGEGT. The ends were cut back, 2 bases at V and 3 bases at J, with 10 bases in the middle. This CDR3 comprises 15 residues.